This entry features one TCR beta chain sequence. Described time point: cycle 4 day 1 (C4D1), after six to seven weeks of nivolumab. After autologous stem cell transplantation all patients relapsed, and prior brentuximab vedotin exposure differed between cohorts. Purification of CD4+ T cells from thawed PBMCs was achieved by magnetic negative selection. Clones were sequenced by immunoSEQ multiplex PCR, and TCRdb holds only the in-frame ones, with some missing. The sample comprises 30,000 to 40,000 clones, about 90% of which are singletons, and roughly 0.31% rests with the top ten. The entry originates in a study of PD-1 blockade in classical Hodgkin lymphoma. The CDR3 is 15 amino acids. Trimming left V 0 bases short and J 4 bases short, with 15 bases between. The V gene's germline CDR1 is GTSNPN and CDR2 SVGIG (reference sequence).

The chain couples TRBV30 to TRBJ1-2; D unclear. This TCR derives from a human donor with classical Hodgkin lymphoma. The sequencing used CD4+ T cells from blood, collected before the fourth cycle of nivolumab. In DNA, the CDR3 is TGTGCCTGGAGTGTACTCAAGGGAGGGATCTATGGCTACACCTTC. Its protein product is CAWSVLKGGIYGYTF.